The 16 T cell receptor beta chains below all came from one sample that was sequenced in a study of identical twins. TCRdb redid the calling of the 5' RACE reads with MiXCR, one entry per CDR3 protein. Of about 530,000 distinct CDR3 sequences in the sample, about a fifth were seen once. These data were also reused for a study on yellow fever vaccine responses in identical twins.

Sequenced input: CD4+ T cells sorted from blood. These receptors all come from a young woman in good health.

This clonotype was counted only a few times. The chain links TRBV28 to TRBJ1-1; no firm D call. The CDR3 length is 11 residues. Trimming cost V 10 bases and J 0 bases, with 6 bases left between them. Germline V gene data show CDR1 as MDHEN and CDR2 as SYDVKM. CDR3 residues: CATKMNTEAFF. CDR3 in DNA: TGTGCCACCAAAATGAACACTGAAGCTTTCTTT. The variable domain in full, with the rest retrieved from reference TRBV28 and TRBJ1-1, is DVKVTQSSRYLVKRTGEKVFLECVQDMDHENMFWYRQDPGLGLRLIYFSYDVKMKEKGDIPEGYSVSREKKERFSLILESASTNQTSMYLCATKMNTEAFFGQGTRLTVV.

There are a few counts of this clonotype. The J gene is TRBJ1-2, the V gene TRBV24-1; a possible D gene is TRBD1 (6 bases). Trimming took 4 bases from V and 4 from J, leaving 9 bases between them. The CDR3 has 13 residues. From germline, CDR1 is KGHDR and CDR2 SFDVKD. The CDR3 DNA reads TGTGCCACCAGTGACGGACAGCCCTATGGCTACACCTTC. It is translated as CATSDGQPYGYTF.

The chain recombines TRBV20-1 with TRBJ1-1, with D unresolved. Trimming took off 6 bases at V and 0 bases at J, with 17 bases between the two ends. CDR1 is DFQATT and CDR2 is SNEGSKA in the germline V gene (reference sequence). This CDR3 contains 15 residues. The CDR3 sequence is CSAYPGGLMNTEAFF. The CDR3 DNA is TGCAGTGCCTATCCGGGCGGATTGATGAACACTGAAGCTTTCTTT.

This clonotype was found a few times. The chain recombines TRBV5-1 with TRBJ2-1; 7 bases fit TRBD2. The germline CDR1 and CDR2 sequences are SGHRS and YFSETQ. CDR3 length equals 13 residues. V lost 2 bases to trimming and J lost 10 bases; unmatched junction nucleotides: 6. This CDR3 reads CASSFPGEGEQFF. The DNA for the CDR3 is TGCGCCAGCAGCTTCCCCGGGGAGGGGGAGCAGTTCTTC.

This clonotype was seen a few times. The V call is TRBV28, the J call TRBJ2-1; 7 nucleotides align to TRBD2. CDR3 length: 15 residues. Germline V gene lookup returns CDR1 MDHEN and CDR2 SYDVKM. Losses at the gene ends were 5 bases for V and 4 bases for J; bases not matched to a gene: 8. The CDR3 here is CASSPAGVEYNEQFF. Here the CDR3 DNA reads TGTGCCAGCAGTCCGGCGGGGGTTGAGTACAATGAGCAGTTCTTC. Variable domain in full (rest from reference TRBV28 and TRBJ2-1): DVKVTQSSRYLVKRTGEKVFLECVQDMDHENMFWYRQDPGLGLRLIYFSYDVKMKEKGDIPEGYSVSREKKERFSLILESASTNQTSMYLCASSPAGVEYNEQFFGPGTRLTVL.

The genes are TRBV7-9 and TRBJ1-4; D gene uncertain. Germline CDR1 reads SEHNR; CDR2 reads FQNEAQ (reference sequence). V was cut by 4 bases and J by 0 bases, with 9 bases left in between. The CDR3 runs to 15 residues. As DNA, the CDR3 is TGTGCCAGCAGCTCGAGCGGGGCAACTAATGAAAAACTGTTTTTT. Translation gives CASSSSGATNEKLFF.

This clonotype was counted between two and nine times. The chain joins TRBV10-3 to TRBJ1-1; no firm D call. In germline, CDR1 is ENHRY, CDR2 SYGVKD. Deletions cut 5 bases from V and 1 base from J, with 8 bases between. The CDR3 runs 13 residues. CDR3 amino acids: CAISLNKNTEAFF. CDR3 coding DNA: TGTGCCATCAGTCTAAATAAGAACACTGAAGCTTTCTTT.

This chain links TRBV27 with TRBJ2-5, with TRBD2 matching 7 bases. This CDR3 spans 16 amino acids. In germline, CDR1 is MNHEY, CDR2 SMNVEV (reference sequence). The trim removed 3 bases at V and 4 bases at J, leaving 11 bases unmatched. The CDR3 loop reads CASSFFAGDGPETQYF. The CDR3 coding sequence is TGTGCCAGCAGTTTCTTTGCGGGAGACGGCCCAGAGACCCAGTACTTC.

This clonotype was seen a handful of times. The chain couples TRBV5-1 to TRBJ2-7; D is possibly TRBD2 (5 bases). The CDR3 runs to 13 residues. Trimming removed 2 bases from V and 0 bases from J, with 6 bases in between. The germline V gene has CDR1 SGHRS and CDR2 YFSETQ. The CDR3 loop is CASSFRDSYEQYF. DNA for the CDR3: TGCGCCAGCAGCTTCCGGGACTCCTACGAGCAGTACTTC.

The chain employs TRBV12-3 or TRBV12-4 and TRBJ2-1; D may be TRBD1 or TRBD2 (5 bases each). Trimming shortened V by 5 bases and J by 7 bases, and 12 bases separated the two germline ends. CDR3 size: 13 residues. The CDR3 spells CASSTGTVNEQFF. The CDR3 nucleotides are TGTGCCAGCAGTACCGGGACGGTGAATGAGCAGTTCTTC.

The chain uses TRBV7-2 and TRBJ2-3; 8 nucleotides align to TRBD2. CDR1 is SGHTA, CDR2 FQGNSA, per germline. V trimming: 4 bases; J trimming: 6 bases; junction bases outside the gene matches: 9. This CDR3 comprises 15 residues. For the CDR3, the DNA is TGTGCCAGCAGCTGGCTCGGGGGGGCCGGGGATACGCAGTATTTT. Protein product: CASSWLGGAGDTQYF.

V usage is TRBV5-1 and J usage is TRBJ2-3; D perhaps matches TRBD1 (6 bases). The CDR3 contains 15 residues. In germline, CDR1 is SGHRS, CDR2 YFSETQ. V was pared by 0 bases and J by 4 bases, with 12 bases between. CDR3 protein: CASSLAGAGADTQYF. Written as DNA, the CDR3 is TGCGCCAGCAGCTTGGCAGGGGCTGGTGCAGATACGCAGTATTTT.

This clonotype has just a few counts. The chain recombines TRBV5-1 with TRBJ1-1; TRBD1 matches 9 bases. The trim removed 4 bases at V and 1 base at J, leaving 5 bases unmatched. This CDR3 has 15 amino acids. Germline V gives CDR1 SGHRS, CDR2 YFSETQ. CDR3: CASSPLTGGNTEAFF. The DNA of the CDR3 is TGCGCCAGCAGCCCCTTGACAGGGGGGAACACTGAAGCTTTCTTT. The full variable domain, rest sourced from reference TRBV5-1 and TRBJ1-1, is KAGVTQTPRYLIKTRGQQVTLSCSPISGHRSVSWYQQTPGQGLQFLFEYFSETQRNKGNFPGRFSGRQFSNSRSEMNVSTLELGDSALYLCASSPLTGGNTEAFFGQGTRLTVV.

This clonotype was detected a few times. This rearrangement joins TRBV9 to TRBJ2-1; 14 positions agree with TRBD2. CDR3 length: 18 residues. In germline, CDR1 is SGDLS, CDR2 YYNGEE. With V trimmed by 2 bases and J by 7 bases, 11 bases remained unmatched. CDR3 protein: CASSVLPLGTSGSNEQFF. The CDR3 nucleotides are TGTGCCAGCAGCGTTCTCCCCCTTGGGACTAGCGGGAGTAATGAGCAGTTCTTC.

This clonotype was seen only a few times. The rearrangement uses TRBV4-1 and TRBJ2-1, with D tentatively TRBD2 (7 bases). V gave up 0 bases and J gave up 5 bases, with 32 bases separating them. Germline CDR1 is MGHRA and CDR2 is YSYEKL. The CDR3 has 22 amino acids. The CDR3 DNA reads TGCGCCAGCAGCCAAGAGAGGGGGAGCAGACTAGCTTGGGGGAGAGGTAACAATGAGCAGTTCTTC. It is translated as CASSQERGSRLAWGRGNNEQFF.

This chain uses TRBV2 with TRBJ2-5; weak D call: TRBD2 (5 bases). Trimming took 7 bases from V and 1 from J, leaving 10 bases between them. This CDR3 has 13 amino acids. CDR1 is SNHLY, CDR2 FYNNEI, per germline. CDR3 loop: CASIRGIQETQYF. In DNA, the CDR3 is TGTGCCAGCATTCGAGGGATCCAAGAGACCCAGTACTTC. The complete variable domain, with remaining parts taken from reference TRBV2 and TRBJ2-5, reads EPEVTQTPSHQVTQMGQEVILRCVPISNHLYFYWYRQILGQKVEFLVSFYNNEISEKSEIFDDQFSVERPDGSNFTLKIRSTKLEDSAMYFCASIRGIQETQYFGPGTRLLVL.